This T cell receptor beta chain was sequenced in a study of identical twins (dated by TCRdb to the mid-2010s). Broadly, across the study: The study deep-sequenced TCR alpha and beta repertoires from monozygotic twins, unrelated adults of various ages and cord blood to test whether fetal clonotypes persist. To rule out contamination, replicate twin experiments were performed at different times with different library preparation protocols. General findings and caveats noted by the study authors: Because the same donors could not be followed over many years, the conclusions depended on cross-sectional statistical analysis. Compared with coincidental sharing between unrelated individuals, an excess of low generation-probability sequences was observed among out-of-frame TCR alpha sequences shared between twins. Abundant cord blood beta clonotypes had fewer insertions, young adult naive repertoires showed a similar but weaker trend, and memory repertoires showed no such trend. Recombination models systematically underestimated out-of-frame TCR alpha sharing in monozygotic twins but agreed with sharing between unrelated individuals. Invariant T cells such as MAIT and iNKT could partly confound zero-insertion analyses, although diverse VJ usage argued against such confounding for most clonotypes. In beta out-of-frame sequences, excess twin sharing was weaker, because having fewer shared sequences lowered the signal-to-noise ratio.

This clonotype appeared many times. What antigen it recognizes has not been identified. One base away there is no much larger clone; base qualities are not given. The receptor library was made with 5' RACE. The sequencing machine was an Illumina HiSeq 2000. Template switching added a universal primer binding site, and the final cDNA carried a unique molecular identifier that allowed TCR cDNA molecules to be counted accurately. Specific primers in the conserved constant-segment region were used to synthesize first-strand cDNA for the TCR alpha and beta chains. To control for contamination, each cDNA library was double barcoded with a SMART-Mk sample barcode plus Illumina barcodes. TruSeq adapter sequences along with Illumina sample barcodes were introduced in two successive PCR steps. The TCR alpha and beta cDNA libraries were sequenced on the Illumina HiSeq platform using custom primers. Per the authors' processing: MiGEC processed the raw reads to extract unique molecular identifiers, while MiXCR was used to determine the CDR3 positions. For each individual, recombination models were inferred using an EM algorithm with the repgenHMM and IGoR tools. Shared clonotype analysis was performed with the tcR package in R, normalizing sharing by the product of cloneset sizes. Out-of-frame nonproductive sequences were analyzed to study raw recombination free of thymic and clonal selection effects. The raw public reads went through TCRdb reprocessing: fastp at Q25, MiXCR clone calling, in-frame beta chains kept. Each CDR3 protein appears once, grouped with its most common genes and DNA. TCRdb's processing, not the study's, gives the V and J calls here. Within this sample are hundreds of thousands of distinct CDR3 sequences, with approximately 6% of them counted one time only. Jointly, the top ten make up 1.5% to 2% of the sample.

The CDR3, cysteine through phenylalanine, is 13 amino acids long. This entry keeps only the CDR3 DNA: 39 bases, framed from base 1. In the germline V gene, CDR1 corresponds to ENHRY and CDR2 to SYGVKD. Ends trimmed: V by 11 bases, J by 5 bases; bases unmatched to a gene: 9. Every donor in the study was a healthy Caucasian. The researchers also sequenced three unrelated adults who were not twins: a male aged 18 to 30, a male aged 50 to 60, and a female aged 50 to 60. Using Miltenyi CD45RO+ enrichment and human naive T-cell isolation kits, memory (CD45RO+) and naive T cells were isolated from PBMC. Input material: naive T cells sorted from blood. What this sample's cell subset or site label stands for: cells isolated with a human naive T-cell isolation kit. The rearranged segments are TRBV10-3 and TRBJ2-1, with 7 bases aligning to TRBD2. The TCR comes from a man aged 18 to 30 in good health. The DNA sequence reads TGTGCCCTCCCCGCCCGGGAGGACAATGAGCAGTTCTTC. Translated, this is CALPAREDNEQFF.